This TCR beta chain appears in the sequencing data of a study of glioma-infiltrating T cells. TCR alpha and beta CDR3 regions were amplified from RNA using iRepertoire nested multiplex PCR. One entry per CDR3 protein results from TCRdb running MiXCR on the multiplex PCR reads. The repertoire holds around 350,000 distinct CDR3 sequences, with 41% as singletons. Germline lookup yields CDR1 LNHNV and CDR2 YYDKDF (reference sequence). The CDR3 length is 15 residues. About this clonotype itself: A much larger clone lies a single base off, so this may be a read error.

Sequenced: glioma tissue, nonneoplastic brain tissue, or PBMCs (not recorded which). V usage is TRBV15 and J usage is TRBJ1-6; TRBD1 aligns across 8 bases. This receptor was taken from a human donor with low-grade glioma or glioblastoma, undergoing nonglioma brain surgery, or in good health (not recorded which). The CDR3 bases are TGTGCCGCCAGCAGAGATATCGGGACAGGTTCACCCCTCCACTTT. Its translation is CAASRDIGTGSPLHF.